What follows is one TCR beta chain and its context. The source of the sample is a study of CD8 T cells in Susac syndrome. As for the study in general: Roughly 6 sequenced Susac syndrome patients had clinically active disease, while fewer than 10 were in remission.

Negative magnetic isolation gave CD8+ and CD4+ cells; FACS enriched CD8+ TEMRA. Random hexamers were used to reverse transcribe an amount of roughly 0.5 to 1 ug RNA. In TCRdb, the immunoSEQ multiplex PCR reads were re-called with MiXCR into one record per CDR3 protein. The sample shows about 150,000 distinct CDR3 sequences, 90% to 95% of them seen only once. Sequencing input: CD4+ T cells from PBMCs. The TCR originated in a human donor with Susac syndrome.

DNA of the CDR3: TGTGCCAGCAGCCGGCCGAGGGACGGGGCAACTAATGAAAAACTGTTTTTT. Encoded protein: CASSRPRDGATNEKLFF. V gene TRBV5-4 combines with J gene TRBJ1-4; D perhaps matches TRBD1 (5 bases). From germline, CDR1 is SGHNT and CDR2 YYREEE (reference sequence). CDR3 size: 17 residues. V shed 4 bases and J shed 0 bases, with 16 bases lying between them.